Listed here are 10 T cell receptor beta chains from one sample, sequenced in a study of cytomegalovirus exposure and HLA in healthy donors. PCR was performed using 60 Vbeta and 13 Jbeta primers. Assay used: immunoSEQ multiplex PCR; TCRdb lists only in-frame clones, some missing. The sample has 85,000 to 95,000 clones, less than 80% seen once. Sequencing input: PBMCs. Receptor source: a man between 25 and 39 years old in good health and CMV-seropositive.

The rearrangement links TRBV7-6 to TRBJ2-5, with TRBD1 matching 7 bases. V lost 3 bases to trimming and J lost 2 bases; unmatched junction nucleotides: 6. Germline CDR1 is SGHVS and CDR2 is FNYEAQ. CDR3 size: 15 residues. DNA of the CDR3: TGTGCCAGCAGCTTGGGACAGCTATTTCAAGAGACCCAGTACTTC. Protein sequence: CASSLGQLFQETQYF.

This rearrangement joins TRBV18 to TRBJ2-2, with 8 nucleotides matching TRBD2. Germline lookup yields CDR1 KGHSH and CDR2 LQKENI. Unmatched junction bases numbered 0, after V lost 0 bases and J lost 0 bases. The CDR3 is made up of 16 amino acids. CDR3 protein: CASSPPAGANTGELFF. The DNA for the CDR3 is TGTGCCAGCTCACCACCAGCGGGAGCGAACACCGGGGAGCTGTTTTTT.

This chain connects TRBV7-9 to TRBJ2-1; no firm D call. V was clipped by 5 bases and J by 0 bases, with 5 bases between them. The CDR3 extends over 13 amino acids. Germline V CDR1 and CDR2: SEHNR, FQNEAQ (reference sequence). CDR3 in amino acids: CASSPSSYNEQFF. DNA for the CDR3: TGTGCCAGCAGCCCGAGCTCCTACAATGAGCAGTTCTTC.

This chain connects TRBV5-6 to TRBJ2-3, with TRBD2 matching 7 bases. Germline trimming cut 4 bases from V and 2 bases from J; bases unmatched to any gene: 13. Germline CDR1 SGHDT, CDR2 YYEEEE. There are 17 residues in the CDR3. The DNA for the CDR3 is TGTGCCAGCAGCCCCGGGGTAGCGGGTGCCCTCACAGATACGCAGTATTTT. Translating gives CASSPGVAGALTDTQYF. Based on the CDR3 plus reference TRBV5-6 and TRBJ2-3, the full variable domain is DAGVTQSPTHLIKTRGQQVTLRCSPKSGHDTVSWYQQALGQGPQFIFQYYEEEERQRGNFPDRFSGHQFPNYSSELNVNALLLGDSALYLCASSPGVAGALTDTQYFGPGTRLTVL.

This clone appeared once. The genes are TRBV19 and TRBJ1-1, with unresolved D. Trimming shortened V by 3 bases and J by 4 bases, and 12 bases separated the two germline ends. Germline values: CDR1 LNHDA, CDR2 SQIVND (reference sequence). This CDR3 has 14 residues. CDR3 residues: CASSMWQVGTEAFF. DNA for the CDR3: TGTGCCAGTAGTATGTGGCAGGTTGGCACTGAAGCTTTCTTT.

This chain uses TRBV5-1 with TRBJ2-7, with 8 bases identical to TRBD1. Germline CDR1 is SGHRS and CDR2 is YFSETQ. The CDR3 has 15 residues. Trimming cost V 0 bases and J 7 bases; bases outside gene matches: 9. The DNA for the CDR3 is TGCGCCAGCAGCTTGGAGGGACAGGCCTGGGGGGAGCAGTACTTC. This translates into CASSLEGQAWGEQYF.

This chain links TRBV19 with TRBJ2-2; maybe TRBD2 (5 bases). Germline values: CDR1 LNHDA, CDR2 SQIVND (reference sequence). This CDR3 region has 18 residues. V was clipped by 0 bases and J by 6 bases, with 20 bases between them. The CDR3 reads CASSIDFRGSVGAGELFF. CDR3 bases: TGTGCCAGTAGTATAGATTTTAGAGGGAGTGTCGGGGCCGGGGAGCTGTTTTTT.

The rearrangement links TRBV5-6 to TRBJ2-3; 13 positions agree with TRBD2. CDR1 is SGHDT, CDR2 YYEEEE, per germline. J gave up 4 bases and V 2 bases, and 1 base lay outside the gene matches. The CDR3 length is 15 residues. CDR3: CASSFTSGGADTQYF. For the CDR3, the DNA is TGTGCCAGCAGCTTCACTAGCGGGGGGGCAGATACGCAGTATTTT.

This clone was seen more than once but under ten times. The chain uses TRBV4-1 and TRBJ1-1; 11 nucleotides align to TRBD1. The CDR3 has 15 amino acids. Unmatched junction bases numbered 4, after V lost 3 bases and J lost 4 bases. CDR1 is MGHRA, CDR2 YSYEKL, per germline. Here the CDR3 reads CASSQGQGGATEAFF. CDR3 in DNA: TGCGCCAGCAGCCAGGGACAGGGGGGGGCCACTGAAGCTTTCTTT.

The V gene is TRBV7-9, the J gene TRBJ1-1; possible D gene TRBD1, 5 bases. Germline V CDR1 and CDR2: SEHNR, FQNEAQ (reference sequence). V dropped 1 base and J dropped 1 base, with 13 bases sitting between them. CDR3 length: 16 residues. The CDR3 coding sequence is TGTGCCAGCAGCTTAGGTAACAGGCTATCGAACACTGAAGCTTTCTTT. Its protein is CASSLGNRLSNTEAFF.